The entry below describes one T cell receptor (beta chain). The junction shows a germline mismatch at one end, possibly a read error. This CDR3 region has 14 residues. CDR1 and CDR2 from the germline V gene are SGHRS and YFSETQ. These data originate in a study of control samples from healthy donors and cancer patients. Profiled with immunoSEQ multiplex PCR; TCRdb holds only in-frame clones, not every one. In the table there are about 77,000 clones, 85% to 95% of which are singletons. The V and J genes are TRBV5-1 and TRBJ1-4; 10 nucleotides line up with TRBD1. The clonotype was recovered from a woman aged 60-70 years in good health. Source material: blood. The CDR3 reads CASTLGDRGEKLFF. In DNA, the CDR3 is TGCGCCAGCACCTTGGGGGACAGGGGCGAAAAACTGTTTTTT.